The T cell receptor (beta chain) described here comes from a study of blood T cell repertoires in COVID-19. This CDR3 has 15 residues. Trimming took 6 bases from V and 2 from J, leaving 16 bases between them. Germline V gene sequence: CDR1 SGHNT, CDR2 YYREEE (reference sequence). Method: immunoSEQ multiplex PCR; TCRdb's copy keeps in-frame clones and lacks some. The sample shows about 100,000 clones, about 91% of them seen only once. This clonotype was sampled from a human donor with active COVID-19. The donor label of this sample is uncertain. The sequenced sample was peripheral blood. The genes are TRBV5-4 and TRBJ2-3; a weak D match, TRBD1 (5 bases). The CDR3 DNA follows: TGTGCCAGCACCCTGGGGCGTGGAATCACAGATACGCAGTATTTT. Amino acid sequence: CASTLGRGITDTQYF.